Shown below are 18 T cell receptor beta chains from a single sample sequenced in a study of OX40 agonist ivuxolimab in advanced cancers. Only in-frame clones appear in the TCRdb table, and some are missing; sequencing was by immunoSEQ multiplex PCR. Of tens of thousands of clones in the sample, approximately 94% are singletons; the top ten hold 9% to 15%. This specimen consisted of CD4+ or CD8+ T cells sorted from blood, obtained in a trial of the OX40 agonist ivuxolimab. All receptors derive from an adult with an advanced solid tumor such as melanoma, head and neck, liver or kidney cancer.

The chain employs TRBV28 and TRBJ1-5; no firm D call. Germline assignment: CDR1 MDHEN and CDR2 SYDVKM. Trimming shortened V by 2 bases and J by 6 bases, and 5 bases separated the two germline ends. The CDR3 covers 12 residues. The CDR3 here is CASSLGIQPQHF. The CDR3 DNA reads TGTGCCAGCAGTTTAGGGATTCAGCCCCAGCATTTT.

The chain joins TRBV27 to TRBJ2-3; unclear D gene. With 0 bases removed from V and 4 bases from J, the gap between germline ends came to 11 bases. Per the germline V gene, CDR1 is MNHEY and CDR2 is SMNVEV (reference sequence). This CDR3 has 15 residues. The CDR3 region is CASSLSVGRPDTQYF. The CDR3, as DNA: TGTGCCAGCAGTTTATCGGTCGGTCGGCCAGATACGCAGTATTTT.

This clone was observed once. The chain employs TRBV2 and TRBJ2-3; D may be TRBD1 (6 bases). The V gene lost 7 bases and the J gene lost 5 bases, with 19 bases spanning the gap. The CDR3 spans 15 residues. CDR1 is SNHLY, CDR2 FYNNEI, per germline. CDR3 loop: CASIGTGTSGDTQYF. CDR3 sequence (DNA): TGTGCCAGCATTGGCACAGGGACGTCCGGAGATACGCAGTATTTT. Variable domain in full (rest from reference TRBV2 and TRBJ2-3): EPEVTQTPSHQVTQMGQEVILRCVPISNHLYFYWYRQILGQKVEFLVSFYNNEISEKSEIFDDQFSVERPDGSNFTLKIRSTKLEDSAMYFCASIGTGTSGDTQYFGPGTRLTVL.

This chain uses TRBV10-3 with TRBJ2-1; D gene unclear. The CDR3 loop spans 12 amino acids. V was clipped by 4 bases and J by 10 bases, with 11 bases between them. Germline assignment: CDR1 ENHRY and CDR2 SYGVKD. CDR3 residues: CAISGDLGEQFF. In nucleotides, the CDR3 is TGTGCCATCAGTGGTGACCTGGGGGAGCAGTTCTTC.

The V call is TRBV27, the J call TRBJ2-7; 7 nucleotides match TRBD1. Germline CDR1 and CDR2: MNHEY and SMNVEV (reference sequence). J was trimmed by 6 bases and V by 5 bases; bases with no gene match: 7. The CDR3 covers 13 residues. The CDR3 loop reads CASSPMTGFEQYF. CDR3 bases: TGTGCCAGCAGTCCTATGACAGGGTTCGAGCAGTACTTC.

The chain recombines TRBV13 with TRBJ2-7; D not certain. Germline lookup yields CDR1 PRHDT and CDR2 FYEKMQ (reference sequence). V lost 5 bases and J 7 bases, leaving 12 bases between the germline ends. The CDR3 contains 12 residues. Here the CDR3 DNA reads TGTGCCAGCAGCCCCCCCGGCGAGGAGCAGTACTTC. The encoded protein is CASSPPGEEQYF.

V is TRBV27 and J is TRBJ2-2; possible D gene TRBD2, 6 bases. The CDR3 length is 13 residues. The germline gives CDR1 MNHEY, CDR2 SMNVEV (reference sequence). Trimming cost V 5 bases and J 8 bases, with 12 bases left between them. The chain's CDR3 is CASSIGRIGELFF. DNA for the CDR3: TGTGCCAGCAGTATCGGGAGAATAGGGGAGCTGTTTTTT.

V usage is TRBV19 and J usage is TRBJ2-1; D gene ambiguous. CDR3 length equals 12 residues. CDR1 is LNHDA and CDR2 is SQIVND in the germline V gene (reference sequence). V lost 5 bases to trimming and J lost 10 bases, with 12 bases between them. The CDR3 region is CASSGPLREQFF. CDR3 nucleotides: TGTGCCAGTAGTGGCCCCCTTAGGGAGCAGTTCTTC. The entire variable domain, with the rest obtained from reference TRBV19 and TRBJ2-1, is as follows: DGGITQSPKYLFRKEGQNVTLSCEQNLNHDAMYWYRQDPGQGLRLIYYSQIVNDFQKGDIAEGYSVSREKKESFPLTVTSAQKNPTAFYLCASSGPLREQFFGPGTRLTVL.

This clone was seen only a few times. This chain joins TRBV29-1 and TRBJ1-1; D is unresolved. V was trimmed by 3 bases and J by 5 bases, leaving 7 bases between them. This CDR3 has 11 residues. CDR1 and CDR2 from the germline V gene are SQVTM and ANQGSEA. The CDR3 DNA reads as TGCAGCGTTGACGGAGGAACTGAAGCTTTCTTT. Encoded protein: CSVDGGTEAFF.

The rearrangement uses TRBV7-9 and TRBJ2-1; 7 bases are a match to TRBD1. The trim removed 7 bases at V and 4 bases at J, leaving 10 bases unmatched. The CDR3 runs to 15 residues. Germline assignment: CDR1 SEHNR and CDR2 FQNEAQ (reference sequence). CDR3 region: CASTLRDRNYNEQFF. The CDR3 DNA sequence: TGTGCCAGCACCCTAAGGGACAGAAATTACAATGAGCAGTTCTTC.

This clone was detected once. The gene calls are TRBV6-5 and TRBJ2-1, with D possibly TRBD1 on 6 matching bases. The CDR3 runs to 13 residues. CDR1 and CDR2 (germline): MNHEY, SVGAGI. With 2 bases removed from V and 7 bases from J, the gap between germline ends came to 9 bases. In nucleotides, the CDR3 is TGTGCCAGCAGTTACAGGGGGACGAATGAGCAGTTCTTC. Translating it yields CASSYRGTNEQFF.

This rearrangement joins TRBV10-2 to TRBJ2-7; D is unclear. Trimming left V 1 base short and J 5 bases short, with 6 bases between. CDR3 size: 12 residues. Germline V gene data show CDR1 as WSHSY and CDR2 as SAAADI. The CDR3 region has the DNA TGCGCCAGCAGTGAGTTTGAGAACGAGCAGTACTTC. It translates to CASSEFENEQYF.

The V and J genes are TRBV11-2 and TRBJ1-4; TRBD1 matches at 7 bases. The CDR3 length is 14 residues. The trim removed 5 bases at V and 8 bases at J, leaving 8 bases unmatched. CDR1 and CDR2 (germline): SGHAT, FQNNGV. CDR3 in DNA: TGTGCCAGCAGCAGGACAGGAGGAGGCGAAAAACTGTTTTTT. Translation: CASSRTGGGEKLFF.

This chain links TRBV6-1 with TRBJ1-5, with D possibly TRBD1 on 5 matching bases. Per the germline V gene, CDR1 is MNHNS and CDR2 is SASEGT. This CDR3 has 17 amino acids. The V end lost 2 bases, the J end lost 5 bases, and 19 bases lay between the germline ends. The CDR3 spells CASSEIVWQGSDQPQHF. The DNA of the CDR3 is TGTGCCAGCAGTGAAATAGTCTGGCAGGGATCGGATCAGCCCCAGCATTTT.

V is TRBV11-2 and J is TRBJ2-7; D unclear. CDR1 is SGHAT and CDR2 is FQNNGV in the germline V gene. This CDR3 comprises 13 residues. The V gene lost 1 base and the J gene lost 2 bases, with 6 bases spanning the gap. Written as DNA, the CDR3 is TGTGCCAGCAGCTTAGGAAGAGCCTACGAGCAGTACTTC. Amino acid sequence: CASSLGRAYEQYF.

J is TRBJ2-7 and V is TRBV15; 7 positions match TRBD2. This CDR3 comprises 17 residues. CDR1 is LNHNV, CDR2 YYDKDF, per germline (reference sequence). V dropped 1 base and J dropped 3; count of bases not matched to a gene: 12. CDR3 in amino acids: CATSRVALAEPFYEQYF. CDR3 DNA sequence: TGTGCCACCAGCAGAGTAGCGCTAGCGGAGCCATTCTACGAGCAGTACTTC.

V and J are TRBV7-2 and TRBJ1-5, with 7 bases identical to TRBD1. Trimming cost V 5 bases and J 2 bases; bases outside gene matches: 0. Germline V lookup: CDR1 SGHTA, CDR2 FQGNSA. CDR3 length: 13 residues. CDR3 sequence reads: CASSGTGNQPQHF. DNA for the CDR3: TGTGCCAGCAGCGGGACAGGCAATCAGCCCCAGCATTTT. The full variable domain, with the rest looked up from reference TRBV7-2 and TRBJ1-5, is GAGVSQSPSNKVTEKGKDVELRCDPISGHTALYWYRQSLGQGLEFLIYFQGNSAPDKSGLPSDRFSAERTGGSVSTLTIQRTQQEDSAVYLCASSGTGNQPQHFGDGTRLSIL.

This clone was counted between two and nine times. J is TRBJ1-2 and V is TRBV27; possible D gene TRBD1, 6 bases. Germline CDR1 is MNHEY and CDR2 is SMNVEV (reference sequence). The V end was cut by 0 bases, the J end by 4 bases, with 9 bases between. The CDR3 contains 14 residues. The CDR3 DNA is TGTGCCAGCAGTTTATCAGGGGGAAGCTATGGCTACACCTTC. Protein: CASSLSGGSYGYTF.